Shown below are 22 T cell receptor beta chains from a single sample sequenced in a study of cytomegalovirus exposure and HLA in healthy donors. PCR employed 60 Vbeta and 13 Jbeta primers. The table came from immunoSEQ multiplex PCR; TCRdb's copy has only in-frame clones and leaves some out. The data hold about 130,000 clones, with around 81% observed a single time. The specimen sequenced was PBMCs. Receptor source: a man aged 18 to 29 in good health and CMV-seronegative.

This chain links TRBV6-4 with TRBJ1-5, with D maybe TRBD1 (5 bases). Trimming stripped 3 bases from V and 2 bases from J, with 11 bases between. The CDR3 runs 15 residues. Germline V CDR1 and CDR2: MRHNA, SNTAGT. For the CDR3, the DNA is TGTGCCAGCAGTGAAGTGGGGGGTGGCAATCAGCCCCAGCATTTT. Protein: CASSEVGGGNQPQHF.

The gene calls are TRBV14 and TRBJ1-6; D gene uncertain. This CDR3 spans 14 amino acids. V lost 4 bases and J lost 9, with 13 bases in between. The germline V gene encodes CDR1 SGHDN and CDR2 FVKESK. The CDR3 reads CASSRGRVASPLHF. DNA of the CDR3: TGTGCCAGCAGCCGAGGGAGGGTTGCTTCACCCCTCCACTTT.

The chain carries TRBV15 and TRBJ1-1, with 7 bases that match TRBD1. Germline assignment: CDR1 LNHNV and CDR2 YYDKDF (reference sequence). V trimming: 5 bases; J trimming: 3 bases; junction bases outside the gene matches: 6. CDR3 length: 14 amino acids. CDR3 sequence: CATSDRVRDTEAFF. The CDR3 region has the DNA TGTGCCACCAGCGACAGGGTGCGGGACACTGAAGCTTTCTTT.

The gene calls are TRBV18 and TRBJ1-1, with 7 bases aligning to TRBD1. The CDR3 length is 15 residues. The trim removed 3 bases at V and 5 bases at J, leaving 9 bases unmatched. CDR1 is KGHSH, CDR2 LQKENI, per germline. Written as DNA, the CDR3 is TGTGCCAGCTCACCTGCGACAGGGACAAAGACTGAAGCTTTCTTT. Its translation is CASSPATGTKTEAFF.

V and J are TRBV18 and TRBJ1-2; 9 nucleotides align to TRBD1. V trimming: 2 bases; J trimming: 8 bases; junction bases outside the gene matches: 12. Per germline, CDR1 KGHSH and CDR2 LQKENI. The CDR3 length is 16 residues. For the CDR3, the DNA is TGTGCCAGCTCACCAAGGGAGAACAGGGGGCGCGGCGGCTACACCTTC. Protein sequence: CASSPRENRGRGGYTF.

The chain links TRBV14 to TRBJ2-3; D is possibly TRBD2 (5 bases). The CDR3 spans 17 residues. V lost 4 bases and J lost 2, with 19 bases in between. Germline CDR1 reads SGHDN; CDR2 reads FVKESK. In DNA form, the CDR3 reads TGTGCCAGCAGCCCGAGGGCGGACTGGGCCTACACAGATACGCAGTATTTT. Protein sequence: CASSPRADWAYTDTQYF.

This chain joins TRBV9 and TRBJ2-7, with TRBD1 as a possible D gene (5 bases). Germline V gene lookup returns CDR1 SGDLS and CDR2 YYNGEE. With 1 base removed from V and 0 bases from J, the gap between germline ends came to 14 bases. The CDR3 is made up of 16 amino acids. CDR3 coding DNA: TGTGCCAGCAGCGTATCCTCAGGGCCAAGCTCCTACGAGCAGTACTTC. It codes for CASSVSSGPSSYEQYF.

The chain links TRBV29-1 to TRBJ1-2; D remains unclear. V shed 4 bases and J shed 3 bases, with 18 bases lying between them. This CDR3 is 15 amino acids long. Germline V gives CDR1 SQVTM, CDR2 ANQGSEA. The CDR3 is CSVGRESGSDYGYTF. CDR3 DNA sequence: TGCAGCGTTGGTAGGGAGAGCGGGTCCGACTATGGCTACACCTTC.

The chain is built from TRBV30 and TRBJ2-2; D gene ambiguous. CDR3 length equals 15 residues. Germline V gene sequence: CDR1 GTSNPN, CDR2 SVGIG (reference sequence). Deletions cut 0 bases from V and 4 bases from J, with 12 bases between. The chain's CDR3 is CAWSVRQRGTGELFF. The CDR3 DNA reads TGTGCCTGGAGTGTACGCCAGAGAGGCACCGGGGAGCTGTTTTTT.

This clone has just one count. V gene TRBV4-3 combines with J gene TRBJ1-1, with TRBD1 matching over 7 bases. This CDR3 has 16 amino acids. V lost 3 bases, J lost 5 bases, and 12 bases stayed unmatched. CDR1 is LGHNA, CDR2 YSLEER, per germline. DNA for the CDR3: TGCGCCAGCAGCCACCTCCTCCGGGACAGATCAACTGAAGCTTTCTTT. It yields the protein CASSHLLRDRSTEAFF.

The CDR3 DNA reads as TGTGCCAGCAGCGAAACCGGGACAAAAAGGGATGGCTACACCTTC. Protein product: CASSETGTKRDGYTF. V and J are TRBV25-1 and TRBJ1-2, with a possible D match to TRBD1 (6 bases). Germline V CDR1 and CDR2: MGHDK, SYGVNS. The ends were cut back, 6 bases at V and 6 bases at J, with 20 bases in the middle. The CDR3 is 15 amino acids.

The J gene is TRBJ2-1, the V gene TRBV4-1, with no clear D. Germline V gene sequence: CDR1 MGHRA, CDR2 YSYEKL. There are 14 residues in the CDR3. V shed 5 bases and J shed 6 bases, with 14 bases lying between them. The CDR3 DNA reads TGCGCCAGCAGCTACTCTAGTGTCAGCAATGAGCAGTTCTTC. Translation: CASSYSSVSNEQFF.

This clone was seen only a few times. The chain has TRBV7-9 and TRBJ1-1; no clear D gene. This CDR3 is 15 amino acids long. V was cut by 0 bases and J by 6 bases, with 14 bases left in between. The germline V gene encodes CDR1 SEHNR and CDR2 FQNEAQ (reference sequence). DNA of the CDR3: TGTGCCAGCAGCTTAGCGAACGGCGGGCAGGCTGAAGCTTTCTTT. It is translated as CASSLANGGQAEAFF.

This chain connects TRBV2 to TRBJ2-2; 11 positions agree with TRBD2. The CDR3 is made up of 18 amino acids. Germline CDR1 and CDR2: SNHLY and FYNNEI. The ends lost 3 bases at V and 4 bases at J; junction bases unmatched: 10. CDR3 nucleotides: TGTGCCAGCAGTGATGGGTTAGCGGGGGGGCTAGGCACCGGGGAGCTGTTTTTT. It is translated as CASSDGLAGGLGTGELFF.

This chain uses TRBV7-3 with TRBJ2-3; 8 nucleotides agree with TRBD2. CDR3 size: 16 residues. V was clipped by 2 bases and J by 4 bases; unmatched bases: 8. The germline V gene has CDR1 SGHTA and CDR2 FQGTGA. For the CDR3, the DNA is TGTGCCAGCAGCTTAGGGTCGGGACTAGTTGCAGATACGCAGTATTTT. Protein sequence: CASSLGSGLVADTQYF.

The V call is TRBV6-1, the J call TRBJ1-1; 7 bases are shared with TRBD1. The V gene's germline CDR1 is MNHNS and CDR2 SASEGT. V lost 8 bases and J lost 0; bases outside the gene matches: 9. The CDR3 extends over 15 amino acids. DNA of the CDR3: TGTGCCAGCCGCCCTCCAGGGACAGTGAACACTGAAGCTTTCTTT. This encodes CASRPPGTVNTEAFF.

V gene TRBV4-3 combines with J gene TRBJ1-2, with TRBD1 identical over 7 bases. V was pared by 1 base and J by 4 bases, with 6 bases of the junction left unmatched. CDR1 and CDR2 from the germline V gene are LGHNA and YSLEER. CDR3 length: 15 residues. The CDR3 region is CASSQGAGTAYGYTF. The CDR3 region has the DNA TGCGCCAGCAGCCAAGGGGCCGGGACAGCCTATGGCTACACCTTC.

The chain has TRBV29-1 and TRBJ1-1; TRBD1 is a possible D gene (6 bases). The CDR3 length is 13 residues. Trimming pared 6 bases from V and 1 base from J, leaving 12 bases between. Per the germline V gene, CDR1 is SQVTM and CDR2 is ANQGSEA. The CDR3 DNA sequence: TGCAGCGTACCGACAGGTGGGAACACTGAAGCTTTCTTT. Protein product: CSVPTGGNTEAFF.

CDR3 coding DNA: TGTGCCAGCAGCCCCCCGGCGCGGGACAGGGGAACCAACGTCCTGACTTTC. Encoded protein: CASSPPARDRGTNVLTF. The rearrangement joins TRBV28 to TRBJ2-6, with 10 bases that match TRBD1. V trimming: 6 bases; J trimming: 8 bases; junction bases outside the gene matches: 13. CDR3 length: 17 amino acids. Germline CDR1 MDHEN, CDR2 SYDVKM.

The rearrangement joins TRBV30 to TRBJ1-2; the match to TRBD1 covers 10 bases. Trimming removed 5 bases from V and 7 bases from J; junction bases left unmatched: 7. The CDR3 consists of 13 residues. The V gene's germline CDR1 is GTSNPN and CDR2 SVGIG (reference sequence). CDR3 coding DNA: TGTGCCTGGGGCAGACAGGGGGCAGGTGGCTACACCTTC. Translation: CAWGRQGAGGYTF.

The rearrangement links TRBV30 to TRBJ2-7, with a possible D match to TRBD1 (6 bases). The CDR3 has 12 amino acids. The V and J ends lost 4 bases and 2 bases respectively, with 9 bases between them. Looked up from germline, CDR1 is GTSNPN and CDR2 is SVGIG (reference sequence). The CDR3 here is CAWNRETYEQYF. In nucleotides, the CDR3 is TGTGCCTGGAACAGGGAAACCTACGAGCAGTACTTC.

The CDR3: CASSPDRANTGELFF. The CDR3 nucleotides read TGTGCCAGCAGCCCTGACAGGGCGAACACCGGGGAGCTGTTTTTT. The chain is built from TRBV6-5 and TRBJ2-2; 7 bases fit TRBD1. V was clipped by 6 bases and J by 0 bases; unmatched bases: 4. Germline-derived CDR1 and CDR2 are MNHEY and SVGAGI. This CDR3 is 15 amino acids long.